This TCR beta chain appears in the sequencing data of a study of shared clonotypes between healthy human individuals. Sequenced by immunoSEQ multiplex PCR; TCRdb stores in-frame clones only, minus some. The profile shows more than 2 million clones, 80% to 95% of them singletons. Study-wide results and limits: Shared across a few donors were about 4.8% of the naive CD4 clonotypes.

Note on this clone: Its cognate antigen is unknown.

CD45RO-negative CD8 cells positively selected for CCR7 made up the naive population, which excluded terminally differentiated effector memory CD45RA+ cells. V dropped 1 base and J dropped 1; count of bases not matched to a gene: 8. The length of the CDR3 is 18 residues. CDR1 is SGHVS and CDR2 is FQNEAQ in the germline V gene. This clonotype was sampled from a man in his late teens or twenties in good health. Some clones in this sample may be carry-over from other donors' samples. Sequenced sample: naive CD8+ T cells from PBMCs. The chain is built from TRBV7-8 and TRBJ2-5, with TRBD1 matching 11 bases. For the CDR3, the DNA is TGTGCCAGCAGCTTAGGGACAGGGGGCCGGATGGCCCAAGAGACCCAGTACTTC. It yields the protein CASSLGTGGRMAQETQYF.